The next 6 T cell receptor beta chains were all read from a single sample in a study of T cells after yellow fever vaccination. TCRdb fed the 5' RACE reads into MiXCR, producing one record per CDR3 protein. The table has 300,000 to 350,000 distinct CDR3 sequences, over 3.5% seen once. Sequenced here: PBMCs, sampled 15 days after the yellow fever booster vaccination. Receptors originate from a man between 18 and 35 years old who received the YFV17D yellow fever vaccine.

As concerns this clonotype: At one boundary the junction diverges from the germline segment, which might be a read error. The V gene is TRBV15, the J gene TRBJ1-5; D is unclear. Germline loops: CDR1 LNHNV, CDR2 YYDKDF (reference sequence). This CDR3 spans 12 amino acids. Written as DNA, the CDR3 is TGTGCCACCAGCAGAGCGCAACAGCTCCAGCATTTT. Protein product: CATSRAQQLQHF.

The table lists this clonotype with many counts. The chain couples TRBV7-3 to TRBJ1-1, with D perhaps TRBD1 (5 bases). Germline lookup yields CDR1 SGHTA and CDR2 FQGTGA. V was trimmed by 8 bases and J by 1 base, leaving 17 bases between them. The CDR3 is made up of 15 amino acids. The CDR3 coding sequence is TGTGCCAGCGCACCTACGGGACGAAGGAACACTGAAGCTTTCTTT. This encodes CASAPTGRRNTEAFF.

This clonotype was observed at least ten times. V and J are TRBV20-1 and TRBJ2-7; the D gene could be TRBD1 or TRBD2 (5 bases each). V shed 1 base and J shed 9 bases, with 16 bases lying between them. Germline-derived CDR1 and CDR2 are DFQATT and SNEGSKA (reference sequence). This CDR3 has 13 residues. CDR3 coding DNA: TGCAGTGCTAGAGCGCCCGATGGGACCCTGCAGTACGTC. Amino acids: CSARAPDGTLQYV.

There are a few counts of this clonotype. The chain recombines TRBV7-6 with TRBJ1-5; 7 positions agree with TRBD1. The J segment lost 6 bases and the V segment lost 0 bases, leaving 5 bases of the junction unmatched. Germline-derived CDR1 and CDR2 are SGHVS and FNYEAQ. This CDR3 contains 15 residues. The CDR3, as DNA: TGTGCCAGCAGCTTAGCTCCAGGGGGGCCTCAGCCCCAGCATTTT. Amino acids: CASSLAPGGPQPQHF.

This clonotype was seen ten or more times. The V call is TRBV18, the J call TRBJ2-3, with D possibly TRBD2 on 5 matching bases. CDR1 is KGHSH and CDR2 is LQKENI in the germline V gene. The CDR3 is 14 amino acids. V was pared by 8 bases and J by 6 bases, with 18 bases between. The CDR3 here is CASAISGRSDTQYF. The CDR3 region has the DNA TGTGCCAGCGCAATAAGCGGCCGCTCGGATACGCAGTATTTT.

This clonotype was counted ten times or more. The chain is built from TRBV7-9 and TRBJ2-5; 13 bases align to TRBD2. With 5 bases clipped from V and 5 bases from J, the junction kept 5 bases outside the gene matches. This CDR3 has 15 residues. Germline lookup yields CDR1 SEHNR and CDR2 FQNEAQ (reference sequence). CDR3 protein: CASSATSGGAETQYF. CDR3 DNA: TGTGCCAGCAGCGCAACTAGCGGGGGGGCTGAGACCCAGTACTTC.